This T cell receptor beta chain was profiled in a study of T cell responses to AZD1222 COVID-19 vaccine (dated by TCRdb to the early 2020s). About the full investigation: A total of more than 230 trial participants underwent TCR sequencing, of whom 200 to 220 had received two doses of AZD1222 and 26 had received two doses of the MenACWY control vaccine. Trial participants were enrolled by age into subgroups of 18-55, 56-69 and 70-plus years, and 148, 28 and 57 TCR-sequenced participants, respectively, were included in these subgroups.

Points on this clone: Its cognate antigen has yet to be identified. No base-level quality is on record; no much larger clone is a single base apart.

What the study reported, not specific to this receptor: The 56-69-year group was small, and its depth increase did not reach significance, likely because of low power. Nearly half of unique spike-specific TCRs reportedly recognized epitopes outside regions mutated in the B.1.351 and B.1.1.7 variants. The whole spike protein was spanned by vaccine-associated CD4 TCRs, and dominant responses were seen in regions 160-218 and 743-854. Conclusions about previously exposed vaccinees are limited because only six or seven AZD1222 recipients were SARS-CoV-2 seropositive at baseline. After two AZD1222 doses, spike-specific TCR breadth and depth were significantly higher than at day 0 and than in MenACWY recipients. Because no day 14 peak-response samples were available, repertoires were characterized only after the peak T cell response. Participants were mostly white British and included more females than males, and it was suggested by the authors that clonal diversity may have been underestimated.

The CDR3 regions of human TCRbeta chains were subjected to immunosequencing. On the study's bioinformatics: Repertoire TCRs were checked for matches against a reference library of SARS-CoV-2-specific TCRs that had been generated using the MIRA antigen-specificity platform. Breadth meant the fraction of unique TCRs that were SARS-CoV-2-associated, whereas depth meant the fraction of total T cells that were SARS-CoV-2-associated. Using the MIRA data, every spike-specific TCR was mapped to the spike region that the TCR reacted to and assigned to either a CD4 or a CD8 class. Log10-transformed breadth and depth values were compared by one-way ANOVA with Sidak's multiple comparisons tests. Here the immuneACCESS table is served through TCRdb, limited to in-frame sequences with V and J called. Missing clones are a known gap in these copies; in checked studies unresolved V genes cover under half, and the rest lacks a known reason. V, J and clone size derive from that table, while D and trimming were established from the DNA sequence. The sample table contains around 160,000 clones; only one count was recorded for approximately 90% of them. The ten largest account for 1% to 1.5% of the sample.

The CDR3 holds 14 amino acids from the cysteine to the phenylalanine. The entry retains the CDR3 DNA only, 42 bases that are in frame from base 1. Relative to germline, V is 4 bases shorter and J is 3 bases shorter, with 13 bases between their ends. Per the germline V gene, SGDLS is the CDR1 and YYNGEE is the CDR2. The intended sense of this specimen's time point label: about 28 days (+/-7) after the second vaccine dose. AZD1222 recipients with second doses at about 4 weeks or about 12 weeks were pooled, because spike-specific TCR depth and breadth did not differ between schedules. The vaccinee samples were drawn from two UK trials, COV001 and COV002, one of which was a single-blind randomized controlled phase 2/3 trial testing AZD1222 (ChAdOx1 nCoV-19) in healthy adults. For TCRbeta chain sequencing, PBMC samples from trial participants were taken at day 0 and at day 28 after the second dose.

Sequenced here: peripheral blood, sampled 28 days after the second AZD1222 dose. The TCR was taken from an adult who received the AZD1222 COVID-19 vaccine. The chain uses TRBV9 and TRBJ1-2; no D gene is confidently identified. The nucleotides are TGTGCCAGCAGCCCCCACGTTAAGGACTATGGCTACACCTTC. This gives the protein CASSPHVKDYGYTF.